The TCR beta chain under discussion was sequenced for a study of patients and donors after allogeneic stem cell transplantation. TCRdb re-called the RT-PCR reads with MiXCR, one entry per CDR3 protein. The sample yields 150,000 to 200,000 distinct CDR3 sequences, more than 35% seen once. CDR1 MNHEY and CDR2 SMNVEV come from the germline V gene (reference sequence). The CDR3 loop spans 13 amino acids. V dropped 0 bases and J dropped 4 bases, with 6 bases sitting between them. This clonotype was seen repeatedly, ten times or more. This TCR was recovered from a human donor who was either an allogeneic HSCT recipient or a stem cell or donor lymphocyte infusion donor (not recorded which). It is not recorded whose cells these are; they may come from a transplant donor. The rearrangement joins TRBV27 to TRBJ1-1; perhaps TRBD1 as D (6 bases). The sequenced sample was blood, either unsorted or a sorted T cell fraction (not recorded which). The CDR3 DNA follows: TGTGCCAGCAGTTTATCAGGGGGCACTGAAGCTTTCTTT. It is translated as CASSLSGGTEAFF.